The TCR beta chain under discussion was sequenced for a study of T-cell reconstitution after alpha-beta-depleted transplantation in children. It was with unique molecular identifiers that the TCRbeta library was prepared. TCRdb re-derived calls from the PCR reads in MiXCR, one entry per CDR3 protein. The table shows around 800,000 distinct CDR3 sequences, with 15% to 20% occurring only once. V lost 6 bases and J 6 bases, leaving 18 bases between the germline ends. CDR3 length: 14 amino acids. Sequenced here: PBMCs, mostly from graft donor cells, sampled 360 days after TCRalphabeta/CD19-depleted stem cell transplant. This TCR came from a male patient aged 10 to 17 who had a stem cell transplant for acute lymphoblastic leukemia, so the T cells may come from the graft donor. This sequence joins TRBV12-3 or TRBV12-4 and TRBJ2-7, with a possible D match to TRBD2 (6 bases). The CDR3 DNA reads as TGTGCCAGCAGCGCCCAAAGCGCCGGGAGCGAGCAGTACTTC. Its protein product is CASSAQSAGSEQYF.